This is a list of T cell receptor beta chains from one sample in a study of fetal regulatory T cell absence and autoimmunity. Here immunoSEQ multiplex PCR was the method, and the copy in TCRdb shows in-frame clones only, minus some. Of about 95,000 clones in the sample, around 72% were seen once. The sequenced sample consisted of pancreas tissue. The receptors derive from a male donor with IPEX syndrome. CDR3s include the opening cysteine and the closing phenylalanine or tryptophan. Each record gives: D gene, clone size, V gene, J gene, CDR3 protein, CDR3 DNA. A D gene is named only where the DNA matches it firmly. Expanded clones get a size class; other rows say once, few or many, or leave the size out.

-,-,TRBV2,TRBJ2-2,CASSVWGYTGELFF,TGTGCCAGCAGTGTATGGGGATACACCGGGGAGCTGTTTTTT
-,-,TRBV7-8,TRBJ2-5,CASSRETQYF,TGTGCCAGCAGCAGGGAGACCCAGTACTTC
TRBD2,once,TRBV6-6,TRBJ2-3,CASSLAGRTSPQYF,TGTGCCAGCAGCCTAGCGGGGCGGACCTCACCGCAGTATTTT
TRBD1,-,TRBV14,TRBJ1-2,CASSQDPGQGYYGYTF,TGTGCCAGCAGCCAAGACCCAGGACAGGGATACTATGGCTACACCTTC
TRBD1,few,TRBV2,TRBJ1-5,CASSPRGTGYQPQHF,TGTGCCAGCAGCCCGAGGGGGACAGGGTACCAGCCCCAGCATTTT
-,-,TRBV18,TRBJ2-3,CASSPTRNTDTQYF,TGTGCCAGCTCACCAACTAGAAACACAGATACGCAGTATTTT
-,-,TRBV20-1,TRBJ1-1,CSAREGVPAFF,TGCAGTGCTAGAGAAGGGGTTCCAGCTTTCTTT
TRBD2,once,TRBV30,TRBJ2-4,CAWRVTGGSLAKNIQYF,TGTGCCTGGAGAGTGACGGGGGGATCACTAGCCAAAAACATTCAGTACTTC
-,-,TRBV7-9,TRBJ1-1,CASSWTGTYSEAFF,TGTGCCAGCAGCTGGACCGGGACATATTCGGAAGCTTTCTTT
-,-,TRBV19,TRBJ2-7,CASSIRDSSYEQYF,TGTGCCAGTAGTATACGGGACTCCTCCTACGAGCAGTACTTC
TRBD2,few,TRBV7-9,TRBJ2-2,CASSSGLAGRTGELFF,TGTGCCAGCAGCTCCGGACTAGCGGGGCGCACCGGGGAGCTGTTTTTT
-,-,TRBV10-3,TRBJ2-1,CAISESPGESNIHEQFF,TGTGCCATCAGTGAGTCGCCGGGTGAGAGTAACATCCATGAGCAGTTCTTC
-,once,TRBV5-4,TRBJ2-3,CASSLAGELDTQYF,TGTGCCAGCAGCTTGGCGGGGGAGTTAGATACGCAGTATTTT
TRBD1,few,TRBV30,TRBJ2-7,CAWSVGQGVYEQYF,TGTGCCTGGAGTGTCGGACAGGGGGTATACGAGCAGTACTTC
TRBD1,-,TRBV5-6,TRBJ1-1,CASSLRDRAEAFF,TGTGCCAGCAGCTTAAGGGACAGGGCTGAAGCTTTCTTT
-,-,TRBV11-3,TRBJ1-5,CANPMDNNQPQHF,TGTGCTAATCCTATGGACAACAATCAGCCCCAGCATTTT
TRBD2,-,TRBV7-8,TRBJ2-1,CASSLGSGRVNEQFF,TGTGCCAGCAGCTTAGGTAGCGGGAGGGTCAATGAGCAGTTCTTC
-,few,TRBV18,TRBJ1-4,CASSLGPGRANEKLFF,TGTGCCAGCTCACTCGGCCCAGGGAGAGCTAATGAAAAACTGTTTTTT
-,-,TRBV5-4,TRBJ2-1,CASSLRLAYYNEQFF,TGTGCCAGCAGCTTGCGGCTAGCCTACTACAATGAGCAGTTCTTC
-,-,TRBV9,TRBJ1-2,CASNGGPTYGYTF,TGTGCCAGCAATGGCGGCCCTACCTATGGCTACACCTTC
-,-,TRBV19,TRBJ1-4,CASSPGGPEKLFF,TGTGCCAGTAGTCCCGGGGGGCCGGAAAAACTGTTTTTT
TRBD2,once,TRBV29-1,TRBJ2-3,CSGVTSGYTDTQYF,TGCAGCGGCGTGACTAGCGGATACACAGATACGCAGTATTTT
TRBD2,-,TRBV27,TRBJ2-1,CASSPTVAGGPGNEQFF,TGTGCCAGCAGTCCGACCGTAGCGGGAGGGCCAGGGAATGAGCAGTTCTTC
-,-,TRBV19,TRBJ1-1,CASSTGNTEAFF,TGTGCCAGTAGTACAGGGAACACTGAAGCTTTCTTT
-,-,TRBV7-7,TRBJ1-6,CASSGRGHWESYNSPLHF,TGTGCTAGCAGCGGACGGGGACATTGGGAATCCTATAATTCACCCCTCCACTTT
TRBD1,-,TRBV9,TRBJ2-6,CASKGASGANVLTF,TGTGCCAGCAAGGGGGCTTCTGGGGCCAACGTCCTGACTTTC
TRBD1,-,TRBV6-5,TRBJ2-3,CAATGGTDTQYF,TGTGCCGCGACAGGGGGCACAGATACGCAGTATTTT
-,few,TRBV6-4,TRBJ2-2,CASIGPGELFF,TGTGCCAGCATAGGACCCGGGGAGCTGTTTTTT
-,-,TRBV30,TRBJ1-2,CAWIAFYGYTF,TGTGCCTGGATAGCCTTCTATGGCTACACCTTC
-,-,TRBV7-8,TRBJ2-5,CASSPRETQYF,TGTGCCAGCAGCCCAAGGGAGACCCAGTACTTC
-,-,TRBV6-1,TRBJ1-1,CASSGPGLLGLEAFF,TGTGCCAGCAGTGGACCTGGGCTCTTGGGTCTAGAAGCTTTCTTT
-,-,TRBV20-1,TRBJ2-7,CSASVQDRRYF,TGCAGTGCTAGCGTCCAGGACAGACGGTACTTC
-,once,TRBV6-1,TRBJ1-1,CASRSASSLLTEAFF,TGTGCCAGCAGATCCGCGAGCTCCTTACTCACTGAAGCTTTCTTT
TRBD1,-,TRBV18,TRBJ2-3,CASSRPDRISTDTQYF,TGTGCCAGCTCACGCCCGGACAGGATTAGCACAGATACGCAGTATTTT
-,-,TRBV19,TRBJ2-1,CASRTKSSYNEQFF,TGTGCCAGTAGGACAAAGAGCTCCTACAATGAGCAGTTCTTC
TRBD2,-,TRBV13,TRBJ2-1,CASSFNRRTSGRTGNEQFF,TGTGCCAGCAGCTTCAACCGACGGACTAGCGGGAGGACGGGTAATGAGCAGTTCTTC
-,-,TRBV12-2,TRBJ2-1,CASRSRTWREGHNEQFF,TGTGCAAGTCGCTCCAGGACTTGGAGGGAGGGCCACAATGAGCAGTTCTTC
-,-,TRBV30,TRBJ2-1,CALLIRFNEQFF,TGTGCCCTATTAATACGGTTTAATGAGCAGTTCTTC
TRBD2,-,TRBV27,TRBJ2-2,CASSLSGGGLAGDTGELFF,TGTGCCAGCAGTTTATCAGGGGGCGGACTAGCGGGAGACACCGGGGAGCTGTTTTTT
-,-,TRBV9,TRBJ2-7,CASSANGTERF,TGTGCCAGCAGCGCAAACGGGACTGAGCGGTTC
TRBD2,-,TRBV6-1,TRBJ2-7,CASSDPLAGGRSEQYF,TGTGCCAGCAGTGACCCTCTGGCGGGGGGGCGTAGCGAGCAGTACTTC
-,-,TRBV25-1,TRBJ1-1,CASSVRGGNTEAFF,TGTGCCAGCAGTGTGAGGGGGGGAAACACTGAAGCTTTCTTT
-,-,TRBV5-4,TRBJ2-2,CASSLAGRGHTGELFF,TGTGCCAGCAGCTTGGCCGGCAGGGGTCACACCGGGGAGCTGTTTTTT
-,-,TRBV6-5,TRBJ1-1,CASSAGRANTEAFF,TGTGCCAGCAGTGCCGGCAGGGCCAACACTGAAGCTTTCTTT